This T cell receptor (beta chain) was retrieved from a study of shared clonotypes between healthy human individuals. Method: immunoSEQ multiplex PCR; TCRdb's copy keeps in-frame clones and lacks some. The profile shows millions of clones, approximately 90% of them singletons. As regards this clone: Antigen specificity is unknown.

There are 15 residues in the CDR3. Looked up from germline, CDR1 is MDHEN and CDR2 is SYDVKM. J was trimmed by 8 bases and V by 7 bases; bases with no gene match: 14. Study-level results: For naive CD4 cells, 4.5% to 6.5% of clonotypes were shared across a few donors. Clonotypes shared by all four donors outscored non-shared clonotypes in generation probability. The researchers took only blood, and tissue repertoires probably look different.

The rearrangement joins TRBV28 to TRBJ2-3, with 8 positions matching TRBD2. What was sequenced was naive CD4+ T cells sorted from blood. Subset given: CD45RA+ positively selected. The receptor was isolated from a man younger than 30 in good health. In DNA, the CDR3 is TGTGCCAGCATCCCGCCGGGACTAGGGGCCCGTACGCAGTATTTT. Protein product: CASIPPGLGARTQYF.